This T cell receptor (beta chain) is drawn from a study of blood T cell repertoires in COVID-19. Turning to the study itself: PBMCs, B-cell-depleted T cells, or T cells provided the cDNA or gDNA that made up the material.

The CDR3 runs 14 residues. Germline V gene lookup returns CDR1 LGHDT and CDR2 YNNKEL (reference sequence). V was clipped by 4 bases and J by 6 bases; unmatched bases: 6. Authors' methods: Amplification from reference gene primers served as the basis for estimated nucleated cell counts. TCRdb's table, derived via immunoSEQ multiplex PCR, lists solely in-frame clones and lacks some. The DNA gave D and trimming, while V, J and clone size come from that table. The table shows fewer than 80,000 clones, with 75% to 95% occurring only once. V is TRBV3-1 (or the pseudogene TRBV3-2) and J is TRBJ1-5, with 7 bases matching TRBD1. Specimen: peripheral blood. The receptor was derived from a human donor in a cohort sampled during active COVID-19. The CDR3 DNA reads as TGTGCCAGCAGCCGATCAGGGGGTTCTCAGCCCCAGCATTTT. It encodes CASSRSGGSQPQHF.